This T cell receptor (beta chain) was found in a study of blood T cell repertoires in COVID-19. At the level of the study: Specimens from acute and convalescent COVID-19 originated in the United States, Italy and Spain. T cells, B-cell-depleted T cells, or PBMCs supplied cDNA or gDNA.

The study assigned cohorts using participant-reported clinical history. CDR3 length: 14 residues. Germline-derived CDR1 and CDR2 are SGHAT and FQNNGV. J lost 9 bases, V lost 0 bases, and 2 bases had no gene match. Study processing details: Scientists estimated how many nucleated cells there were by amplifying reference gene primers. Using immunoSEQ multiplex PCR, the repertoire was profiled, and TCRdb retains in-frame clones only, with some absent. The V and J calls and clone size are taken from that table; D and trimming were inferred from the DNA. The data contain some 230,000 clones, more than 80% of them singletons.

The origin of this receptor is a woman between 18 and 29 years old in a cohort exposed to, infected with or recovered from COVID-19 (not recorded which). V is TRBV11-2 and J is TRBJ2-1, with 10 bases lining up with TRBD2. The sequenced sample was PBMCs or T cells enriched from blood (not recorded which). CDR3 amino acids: CASSLEGLAPEQFF. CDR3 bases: TGTGCCAGCAGCTTAGAGGGACTAGCGCCTGAGCAGTTCTTC.